The 7 T cell receptor beta chains presented below share a single source sample, sequenced in a study of T cell repertoires in cytomegalovirus infection. Their specific antigens are unknown. TCRdb fed the reads into MiXCR, producing one record per CDR3 protein. This sample has roughly 860,000 distinct CDR3 sequences, with around a third found just once. The sequences come from cultured CD8+ T cells from PBMCs, collected from culture after CMV antigen stimulation. The receptors originated from a human donor in good health (CMV status not recorded). Some clones in this sample may be carry-over from other donors' samples.

The chain couples TRBV9 to TRBJ2-2; 11 bases fit TRBD2. The CDR3 consists of 17 residues. CDR1 is SGDLS and CDR2 is YYNGEE in the germline V gene. The ends lost 0 bases at V and 5 bases at J; junction bases unmatched: 6. The CDR3 DNA is TGTGCCAGCAGCGTAGCGGCGGCTAGCGGGGGGACCGGGGAGCTGTTTTTT. Translation gives CASSVAAASGGTGELFF.

A word on this clonotype: Its ends do not fully match the called genes, so a read error is possible. The chain recombines TRBV19 with TRBJ2-7; D assignment may be TRBD1 or TRBD2 (5 bases each). CDR3 length: 14 amino acids. Germline V gene data show CDR1 as LNHDA and CDR2 as SQIVND (reference sequence). In nucleotides, the CDR3 is TGTGTCAGTAGTATATGGGGGAGCTCCTACGAGCAGTACTTC. Translation: CVSSIWGSSYEQYF.

Turning to this clonotype: The junction shows a germline mismatch at one end, possibly a read error. The chain uses TRBV4-1 and TRBJ2-1; TRBD2 matches 9 bases. This CDR3 comprises 18 residues. CDR1 is MGHRA, CDR2 YSYEKL, per germline. This chain's CDR3 is CANSHLGFVTSGNNEQFF. The DNA of the CDR3 is TGTGCCAACAGCCATTTGGGGTTCGTGACTAGCGGAAACAATGAGCAGTTCTTC.

This chain uses TRBV7-6 with TRBJ2-7; D call uncertain. Germline lookup yields CDR1 SGHVS and CDR2 FNYEAQ. Trimming took off 0 bases at V and 1 base at J, with 10 bases between the two ends. This CDR3 is built from 15 residues. The CDR3 spells CASSLAAGLSYEQYF. The CDR3 DNA reads as TGTGCCAGCAGCTTAGCGGCAGGCTTATCCTACGAGCAGTACTTC.

The chain carries TRBV4-3 and TRBJ1-1; D is unclear. Germline assignment: CDR1 LGHNA and CDR2 YSLEER. The germline V and J ends were trimmed by 0 bases and 3 bases, with 11 bases remaining between them. This CDR3 spans 15 amino acids. CDR3: CASSQEVFEDTEAFF. The CDR3 bases are TGCGCCAGCAGCCAAGAGGTTTTTGAGGACACTGAAGCTTTCTTT.

The gene calls are TRBV7-6 and TRBJ2-1; no firm D call. V was pared by 5 bases and J by 6 bases, with 8 bases between. The CDR3 runs 12 residues. Looked up from germline, CDR1 is SGHVS and CDR2 is FNYEAQ. The CDR3 protein is CASSGHSNEQFF. The CDR3 DNA reads TGTGCCAGCAGCGGTCATAGCAATGAGCAGTTCTTC.

The chain is built from TRBV19 and TRBJ1-1; D is possibly TRBD1 (5 bases). Trimming pared 3 bases from V and 2 bases from J, leaving 13 bases between. CDR3 length: 15 amino acids. CDR1 is LNHDA, CDR2 SQIVND, per germline (reference sequence). CDR3: CASSIYGTPNTEAFF. The CDR3 region has the DNA TGTGCCAGTAGTATTTACGGGACCCCTAACACTGAAGCTTTCTTT. Supplemented by reference TRBV19 and TRBJ1-1, the full variable domain reads DGGITQSPKYLFRKEGQNVTLSCEQNLNHDAMYWYRQDPGQGLRLIYYSQIVNDFQKGDIAEGYSVSREKKESFPLTVTSAQKNPTAFYLCASSIYGTPNTEAFFGQGTRLTVV.